The entry below gives a single T cell receptor (beta chain) sequence along with its context. Its cognate antigen has yet to be identified. No much larger clone is present one base from it, and per-base qualities are unavailable. Each collaborating institution followed its own protocols to collect whole blood in K2EDTA tubes. For TCRbeta analysis, collaborators shipped samples as frozen whole blood, isolated PBMCs, or DNA extracted from either of those sample types. The data originate from a study of blood T cell repertoires in COVID-19 (dated by TCRdb to about 2020). Broadly, across the study: Samples from collaborators originated in the United States, Italy and Spain and spanned both the acute and convalescent phases of COVID-19. Where available, HLA class I and class II types were taken from metadata supplied by the sample provider and were not determined by assay-based typing. The repertoires were released in a freely available public database intended as a resource for research on the immune response to SARS-CoV-2. The material from the prospective study consisted of cDNA or gDNA derived from T cells, B-cell-depleted T cells, or PBMCs. The sample metadata nearly always contained a de-identified subject ID, COVID-19 status, age in years and sex. The samples were drawn from the first 160 participants of the ongoing ImmuneRACE study and from 1,254 subjects provided by 6 global collaborators. The dataset comprised deeply sampled blood TCRbeta repertoires from subjects exposed to, actively infected with, or recovered from COVID-19. The full study reports these points: The amount of clinical and demographic metadata varied by source and participant and was provided uncurated.

The immunoSEQ Assay, a bias-controlled multiplex PCR, was used to amplify TCRbeta CDR3 regions from genomic DNA. On the authors' methods: Nucleated cell counts per sample were estimated from amplification of reference gene primers within the assay. To quantify the absolute abundance of each unique TCRbeta CDR3 rearrangement, sequence reads were collapsed and filtered. Productive Simpson clonality was computed per sample as the square root of Simpson's diversity index over productive rearrangements. Drawn from immuneACCESS, this table holds only the in-frame rearrangements with V and J called that TCRdb kept. Clones are partly lost; checked studies trace under half to an unresolved V gene and leave the rest unexplained. V and J calls and clone size follow that table, whereas D and trimming were derived from the DNA. Within this sample are 160,000 or so clones, with 80% to 90% of them counted one time only. The ten largest clonotypes hold 2% to 3% of the sample.

Spanning cysteine to phenylalanine, the CDR3 consists of 14 amino acids. The sequence is cut down to CDR3 DNA, 42 bases in frame from base 1. The CDR1 and CDR2 encoded by the germline V gene (reference sequence) are LGHDT and YNNKEL. The trim is 7 bases for V and 3 bases for J, with a gap of 15 bases between the germline ends. The rearrangement combines TRBV3-1 (or the pseudogene TRBV3-2) with TRBJ1-1; the D gene assignment is ambiguous. The sample was peripheral blood. The TCR originated in a woman in her 70s with acute or convalescent COVID-19. The CDR3 corresponds to CASTVDLRDTEAFF. The bases are TGTGCCAGCACCGTTGATCTCCGGGACACTGAAGCTTTCTTT.